The 7 T cell receptor beta chains reported below all come from one sample, sequenced in a study of T-cell memory formation after mild COVID-19. TCRdb analysed the 5' RACE reads with MiXCR anew, one entry per CDR3 protein. The repertoire holds over 300,000 distinct CDR3 sequences, with 20% to 25% as singletons. The sample consisted of PBMCs or a T cell subset sorted from them (not recorded which). Receptors were obtained from a man aged 18 to 30 who had mild COVID-19 (a few samples of this study predate the infection). Cell type and time point are not known.

There are many counts of this clonotype. The chain joins TRBV12-3 or TRBV12-4 to TRBJ1-5; TRBD1 is a possible D gene (5 bases). The CDR3 runs to 13 residues. V lost 6 bases to trimming and J lost 11 bases, with 17 bases between them. The CDR3 DNA reads TGTGCCAGCAGCCTTGGGGCCGGGGGAGCCCAGCATTTT. This translates into CASSLGAGGAQHF.

The chain uses TRBV7-2 and TRBJ2-7; 8 bases are a match to TRBD1. The CDR3 has 13 residues. Unmatched junction bases numbered 2, after V lost 4 bases and J lost 3 bases. The germline V gene has CDR1 SGHTA and CDR2 FQGNSA. The CDR3 loop reads CASSSGTGYEQYV. CDR3 sequence (DNA): TGTGCCAGCAGCTCCGGGACAGGCTACGAGCAGTACGTC.

V is TRBV2 and J is TRBJ2-1; the match to TRBD1 covers 7 bases. The ends lost 10 bases at V and 4 bases at J; junction bases unmatched: 4. In germline, CDR1 is SNHLY, CDR2 FYNNEI. The CDR3 is 12 residues long. DNA of the CDR3: TGTGCCACCGGGACAGAATACAATGAGCAGTTCTTC. Translation gives CATGTEYNEQFF.

Only a few counts were recorded for this clonotype. The chain recombines TRBV5-1 with TRBJ1-2, with D tentatively TRBD1 (5 bases). CDR3 length: 13 amino acids. Trimming left V 1 base short and J 7 bases short, with 11 bases between. CDR1 and CDR2 from the germline V gene are SGHRS and YFSETQ. CDR3 residues: CASSLTGPGGYTF. The CDR3 DNA reads as TGCGCCAGCAGCTTGACAGGTCCTGGTGGCTACACCTTC.

The rearrangement joins TRBV5-1 to TRBJ1-1; D gene ambiguous. CDR1 and CDR2 from the germline V gene are SGHRS and YFSETQ. Trimming stripped 3 bases from V and 1 base from J, with 10 bases between. The CDR3 has 14 residues. The CDR3 spells CASSSASGNTEAFF. CDR3 in DNA: TGCGCCAGCAGCTCCGCATCCGGGAACACTGAAGCTTTCTTT.

This clonotype occurred a few times. The rearrangement links TRBV15 to TRBJ2-2, with no clear D. This CDR3 is 13 amino acids long. V was pared by 6 bases and J by 6 bases, with 11 bases between. CDR1 and CDR2 (germline): LNHNV, YYDKDF (reference sequence). CDR3 bases: TGTGCCACCAGTAGATCTGATCCCGGGGAGCTGTTTTTT. Protein: CATSRSDPGELFF.

The chain combines TRBV4-3 with TRBJ2-1; 8 bases are a match to TRBD1. This CDR3 contains 13 residues. The V segment lost 1 base and the J segment 13 bases; nucleotides outside the gene matches: 6. CDR1 LGHNA and CDR2 YSLEER come from the germline V gene. The CDR3, as DNA: TGCGCCAGCAGCCAAGGGGCAGGGGGCGCCCAGTTCTTC. This translates into CASSQGAGGAQFF.